This TCR beta chain comes out of a study of OX40 agonist ivuxolimab in advanced cancers. Overall study: Head and neck, renal cell, melanoma or hepatocellular carcinoma were the cancers that dose-escalation patients had.

This CDR3 region has 14 residues. CDR1 is SQVTM and CDR2 is ANQGSEA in the germline V gene. V was cut by 1 base and J by 0 bases, with 10 bases left in between. Method: immunoSEQ multiplex PCR; TCRdb's copy keeps in-frame clones and lacks some. The sample lists roughly 46,000 clones, over 75% occurring once. The clonotype was recovered from an adult with an advanced solid tumor such as melanoma, head and neck, liver or kidney cancer. The material was CD4+ or CD8+ T cells sorted from blood, obtained in a trial of the OX40 agonist ivuxolimab. The rearrangement links TRBV29-1 to TRBJ2-7; D not certain. CDR3 nucleotides: TGCAGCGTTGAAGTTTACACGGACTCCTACGAGCAGTACTTC. Protein: CSVEVYTDSYEQYF.